This T cell receptor beta chain was identified during a study of T cells after yellow fever vaccination. By 5'RACE template switching, TCR cDNA was produced, with a universal primer site and UMIs added in the process. TCRdb re-called the 5' RACE reads with MiXCR, one entry per CDR3 protein. The data contain 300,000 to 400,000 distinct CDR3 sequences, approximately 5.7% of them singletons. This clonotype was observed at least ten times. CDR3 length: 15 residues. Germline CDR1 is MNHEY and CDR2 is SVGAGI. With 0 bases removed from V and 4 bases from J, the gap between germline ends came to 9 bases. This chain joins TRBV6-5 and TRBJ1-4; D remains unclear. This material consisted of PBMCs, taken 5 days after the yellow fever booster vaccination. The receptor's source is a man in his thirties or forties who received the YFV17D yellow fever vaccine. In DNA, the CDR3 is TGTGCCAGCAGTTACTCGTTCGGGGTTAATGAAAAACTGTTTTTT. It is translated as CASSYSFGVNEKLFF.